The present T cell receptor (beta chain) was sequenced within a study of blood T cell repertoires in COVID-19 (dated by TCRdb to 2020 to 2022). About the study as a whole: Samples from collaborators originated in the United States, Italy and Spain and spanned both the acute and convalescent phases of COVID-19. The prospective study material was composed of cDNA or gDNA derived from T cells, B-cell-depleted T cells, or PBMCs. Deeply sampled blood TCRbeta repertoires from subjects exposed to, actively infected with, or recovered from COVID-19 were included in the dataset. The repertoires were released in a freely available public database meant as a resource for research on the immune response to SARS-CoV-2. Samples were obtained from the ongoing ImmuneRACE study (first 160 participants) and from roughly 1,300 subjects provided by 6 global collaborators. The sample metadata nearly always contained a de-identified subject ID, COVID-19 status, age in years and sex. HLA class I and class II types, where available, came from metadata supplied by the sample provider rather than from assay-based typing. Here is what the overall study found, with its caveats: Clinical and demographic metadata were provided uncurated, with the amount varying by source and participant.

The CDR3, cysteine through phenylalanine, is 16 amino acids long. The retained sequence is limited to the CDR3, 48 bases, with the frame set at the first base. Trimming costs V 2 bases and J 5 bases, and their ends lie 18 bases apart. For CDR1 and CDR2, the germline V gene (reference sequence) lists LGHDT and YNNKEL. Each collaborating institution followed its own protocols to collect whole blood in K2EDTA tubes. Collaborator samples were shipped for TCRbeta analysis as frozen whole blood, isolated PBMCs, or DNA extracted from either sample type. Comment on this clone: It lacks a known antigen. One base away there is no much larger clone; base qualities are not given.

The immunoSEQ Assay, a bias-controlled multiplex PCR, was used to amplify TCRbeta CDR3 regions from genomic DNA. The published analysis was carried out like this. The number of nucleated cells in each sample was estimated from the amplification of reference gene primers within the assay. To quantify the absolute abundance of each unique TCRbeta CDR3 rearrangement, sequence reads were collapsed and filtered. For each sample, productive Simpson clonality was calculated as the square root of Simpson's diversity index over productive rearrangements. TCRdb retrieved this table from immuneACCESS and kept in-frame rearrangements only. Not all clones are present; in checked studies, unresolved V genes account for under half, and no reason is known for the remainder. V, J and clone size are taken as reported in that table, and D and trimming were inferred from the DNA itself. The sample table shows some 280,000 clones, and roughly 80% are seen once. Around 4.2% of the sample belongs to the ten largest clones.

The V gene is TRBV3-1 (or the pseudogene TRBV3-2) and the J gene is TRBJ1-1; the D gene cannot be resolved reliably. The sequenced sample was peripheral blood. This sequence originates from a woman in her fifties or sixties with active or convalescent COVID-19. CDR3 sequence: CASSQYRALGRTEAFF. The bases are TGTGCCAGCAGCCAATATAGGGCACTAGGTAGGACTGAAGCTTTCTTT.